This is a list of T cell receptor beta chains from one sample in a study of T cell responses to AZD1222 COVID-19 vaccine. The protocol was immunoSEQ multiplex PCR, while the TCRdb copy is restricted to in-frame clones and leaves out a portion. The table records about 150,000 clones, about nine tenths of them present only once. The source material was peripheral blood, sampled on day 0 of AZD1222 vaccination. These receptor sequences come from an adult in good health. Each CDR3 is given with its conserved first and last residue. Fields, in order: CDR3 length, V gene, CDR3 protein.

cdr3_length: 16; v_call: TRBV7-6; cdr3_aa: CASSQTRQGLTDTQYF
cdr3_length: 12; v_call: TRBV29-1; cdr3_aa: CSGFGENTEAFF
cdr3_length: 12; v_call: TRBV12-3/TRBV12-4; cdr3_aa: CASRYTGEKLFF
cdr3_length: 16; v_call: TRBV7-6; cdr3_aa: CASSLVDSGVGNEQFF
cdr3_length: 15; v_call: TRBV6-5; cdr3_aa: CASRNRDRETDTQYF
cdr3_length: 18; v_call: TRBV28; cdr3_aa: CASSYYRGSKFTNYGYTF
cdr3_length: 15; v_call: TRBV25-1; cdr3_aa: CASSETGLYNSPLHF
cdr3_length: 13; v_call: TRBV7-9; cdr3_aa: CASSLDRDDGYTF
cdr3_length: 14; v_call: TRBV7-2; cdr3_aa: CASSPITPGNTIYF
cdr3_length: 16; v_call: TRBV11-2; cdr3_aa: CASSLYLTERSYEQYF
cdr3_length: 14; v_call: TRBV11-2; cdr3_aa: CASSSRLAGNTQYF
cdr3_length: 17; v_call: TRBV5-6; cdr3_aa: CASSFLDETGRTDTQYF
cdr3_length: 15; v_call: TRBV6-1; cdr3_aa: CASSEKSSGSYEQYF
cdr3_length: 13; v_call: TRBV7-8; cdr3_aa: CASSLYRGEEAFF
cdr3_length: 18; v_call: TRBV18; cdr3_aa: CASSPPIGTSGNIGEQFF
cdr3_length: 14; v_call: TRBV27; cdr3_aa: CASSPRDSNHPQHF
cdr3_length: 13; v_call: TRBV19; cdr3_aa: CASTDRLNTEAFF
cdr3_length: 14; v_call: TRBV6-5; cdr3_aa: CASSLRTGGYEQYF
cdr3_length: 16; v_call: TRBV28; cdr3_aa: CASTQFRASGGNEQFF
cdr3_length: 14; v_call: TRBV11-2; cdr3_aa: CASRLLDRGTEAFF
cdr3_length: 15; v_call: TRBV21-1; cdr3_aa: CASNPGTLNTGELFF
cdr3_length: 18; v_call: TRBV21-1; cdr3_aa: CASSKPNGRTGGSEKLFF
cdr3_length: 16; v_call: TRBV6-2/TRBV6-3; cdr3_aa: CASSYLAGGPKNIQYF
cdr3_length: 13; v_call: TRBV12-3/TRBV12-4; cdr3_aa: CASSHQRSDTQYF
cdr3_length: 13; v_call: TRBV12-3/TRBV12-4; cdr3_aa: CASRHHLQETQYF
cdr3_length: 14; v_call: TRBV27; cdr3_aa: CASSFNSRSYGYTF
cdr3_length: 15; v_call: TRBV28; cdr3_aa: CASSLPGNRFTEAFF
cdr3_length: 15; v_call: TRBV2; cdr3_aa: CASFREAGLGTEAFF
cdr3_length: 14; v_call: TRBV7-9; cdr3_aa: CASSLTDREAEQFF
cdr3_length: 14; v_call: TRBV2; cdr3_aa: CASSGLAGWYEQYF
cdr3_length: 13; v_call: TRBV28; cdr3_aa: CASTLTGYYGYTF
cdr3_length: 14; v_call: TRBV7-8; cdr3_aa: CASSNRDRAYEQYF
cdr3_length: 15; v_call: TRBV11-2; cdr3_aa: CASSLFGRDQETQYF
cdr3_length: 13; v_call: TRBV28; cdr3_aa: CASSGAADTEAFF
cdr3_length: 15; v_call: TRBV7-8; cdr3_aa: CASSLAGGANYEQYF
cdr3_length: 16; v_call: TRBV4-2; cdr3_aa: CASSQGPGPGNEKLFF
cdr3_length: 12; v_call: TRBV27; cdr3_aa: CASSTLNQPQHF
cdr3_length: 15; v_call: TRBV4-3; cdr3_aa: CASSHGTGGSYEQYF
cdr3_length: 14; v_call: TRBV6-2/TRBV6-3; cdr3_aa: CASSYGQGVYEQYF
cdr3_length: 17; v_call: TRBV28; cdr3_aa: CASSTTGQGGRNSPLHF
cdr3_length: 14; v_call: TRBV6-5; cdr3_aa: CASRLDRVNQPQHF
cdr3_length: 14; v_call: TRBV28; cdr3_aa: CASRIQGASTEAFF
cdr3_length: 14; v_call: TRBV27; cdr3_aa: CASRKMGQPGEQYF
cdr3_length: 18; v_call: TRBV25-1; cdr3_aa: CASSESGDSTTRTDTQYF
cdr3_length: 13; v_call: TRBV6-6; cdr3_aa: CASSYTEVGGYTF
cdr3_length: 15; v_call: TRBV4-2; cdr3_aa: CASSQSVVIGNEQFF
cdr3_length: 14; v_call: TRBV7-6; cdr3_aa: CASSSGGGPYGYTF
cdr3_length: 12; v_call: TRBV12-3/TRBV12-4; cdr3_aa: CASSWTGETQYF
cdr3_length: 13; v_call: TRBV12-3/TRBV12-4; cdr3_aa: CATQTSGSYEQYF
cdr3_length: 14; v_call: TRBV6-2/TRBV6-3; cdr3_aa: CASSSRRGIYEQYF
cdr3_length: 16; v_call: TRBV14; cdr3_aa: CASSTRTGGGQETQYF